These 11 T cell receptor beta chains came from one sample sequenced in a study of CD8+CD57+ T cells in acquired aplastic anemia. Genomic DNA templated the TCR beta VDJ and CDR3 profiling. TCRdb reprocessed the reads with MiXCR, giving one entry per CDR3 protein. The sample has about 68,000 distinct CDR3 sequences; roughly half are singletons. Sequenced sample: sorted CD4+, CD8+, or CD8+CD57+ T cells (not recorded which) from PBMCs. These receptor sequences come from a human donor in good health, serving as a control.

The chain is built from TRBV4-2 and TRBJ1-6, with TRBD1 as a possible D gene (5 bases). From germline, CDR1 is LGHNA and CDR2 YNFKEQ. Deletions cut 1 base from V and 7 bases from J, with 11 bases between. The CDR3 contains 15 residues. In DNA, the CDR3 is TGTGCCAGCAGCCAAGGGGACCCAACAAATTCACCCCTCCACTTT. Its protein product is CASSQGDPTNSPLHF.

This clonotype showed up many times. The rearrangement uses TRBV5-1 and TRBJ2-3; D is possibly TRBD2 (7 bases). Germline values: CDR1 SGHRS, CDR2 YFSETQ. V lost 6 bases and J 2 bases, leaving 19 bases between the germline ends. The CDR3 is made up of 16 amino acids. CDR3 sequence: CASNYDGGAATDTQYF. In DNA form, the CDR3 reads TGCGCCAGCAACTACGATGGGGGGGCCGCCACAGATACGCAGTATTTT.

There are a few counts of this clonotype. The chain is built from TRBV6-5 and TRBJ2-3, with D perhaps TRBD2 (5 bases). V was cut by 2 bases and J by 2 bases, with 11 bases left in between. Germline loops: CDR1 MNHEY, CDR2 SVGAGI. The CDR3 is made up of 15 amino acids. The CDR3 DNA is TGTGCCAGCAGTTACGCTAGGACTTTCACAGATACGCAGTATTTT. As protein: CASSYARTFTDTQYF.

This clonotype is classed as large. This chain uses TRBV20-1 with TRBJ2-7; D call uncertain. The CDR3 length is 14 residues. Germline V gene data show CDR1 as DFQATT and CDR2 as SNEGSKA (reference sequence). Trimming took off 1 base at V and 3 bases at J, with 13 bases between the two ends. Here the CDR3 reads CSARGAGNDYEQYF. The CDR3 DNA reads TGCAGTGCTAGAGGGGCAGGCAACGACTACGAGCAGTACTTC.

With respect to this clonotype: The junction differs from germline at one of its ends, possibly a read error. This rearrangement joins TRBV10-3 to TRBJ2-2; 9 nucleotides line up with TRBD2. Germline-derived CDR1 and CDR2 are ENHRY and SYGVKD. This CDR3 contains 16 residues. CDR3 sequence reads: CASSYNSGRYTGELFF. CDR3 DNA: TGTGCCAGCAGTTATAATAGCGGGAGATACACCGGGGAGCTGTTTTTT.

This clonotype occurred many times. The chain carries TRBV6-4 and TRBJ2-1; 9 bases are shared with TRBD2. The CDR3 contains 14 residues. V dropped 5 bases and J dropped 6; count of bases not matched to a gene: 5. Germline V CDR1 and CDR2: MRHNA, SNTAGT. In DNA form, the CDR3 reads TGTGCCAGCAGTTCGGGGACTAGCCCCAATGAGCAGTTCTTC. It translates to CASSSGTSPNEQFF.

J is TRBJ1-1 and V is TRBV10-3, with unresolved D. Germline-derived CDR1 and CDR2 are ENHRY and SYGVKD. Deletions cut 0 bases from V and 0 bases from J, with 8 bases between. The CDR3 loop spans 15 amino acids. The CDR3: CAISESTGLNTEAFF. The CDR3 nucleotides read TGTGCCATCAGTGAGTCAACCGGCCTGAACACTGAAGCTTTCTTT.

With regard to this clonotype: This may be a read error: a much more frequent sequence differs by one nucleotide. The genes are TRBV4-1 and TRBJ1-2, with 9 nucleotides matching TRBD1. Looked up from germline, CDR1 is MGHRA and CDR2 is YSYEKL. The CDR3 length is 16 residues. The chain's CDR3 is CAGSQLLDRGGYGYTF. In DNA form, the CDR3 reads TGCGCCGGCAGCCAACTTTTGGACAGGGGTGGCTATGGCTACACCTTC.

This clonotype occurred a few times. Sequence at one end of the junction differs from germline and may be a read error. The chain joins TRBV2 to TRBJ1-6; 9 bases fit TRBD1. This CDR3 is built from 14 residues. The germline gives CDR1 SNHLY, CDR2 FYNNEI. The CDR3 sequence: CASSAGQGESPFHF. The DNA for the CDR3 is TGCGCCAGCAGTGCGGGACAGGGCGAATCACCCTTCCACTTT.

The chain is built from TRBV5-8 and TRBJ1-1; D might be TRBD1 (5 bases). The germline gives CDR1 SGHTS, CDR2 YDEGEE. This CDR3 has 11 amino acids. The V gene lost 0 bases and the J gene lost 10 bases, with 7 bases spanning the gap. The CDR3 DNA follows: TGTGCCAGCAGCTTGGCGGGGGGAGCTTTCTTT. It encodes CASSLAGGAFF.

V usage is TRBV6-1 and J usage is TRBJ2-1; TRBD1 matches 11 bases. The CDR3 is 16 amino acids. Germline CDR1 reads MNHNS; CDR2 reads SASEGT. V shed 5 bases and J 3 bases; nucleotides not matched to a gene: 6. CDR3 sequence reads: CASSPDRGLDYNEQFF. As DNA, the CDR3 is TGTGCCAGCAGTCCGGACAGGGGGCTTGACTACAATGAGCAGTTCTTC.